The T cell receptor (beta chain) under discussion was sequenced for a study of early T cells in non-severe SARS-CoV-2 infection. Study at large: Unsorted whole blood bulk RNA was sequenced, with unpaired chains. Study observations and caveats: VDJdb-based annotation leaned toward anti-spike CD8 responses and missed private and CD4 specificities.

Each single cDNA molecule received a unique molecular identifier. TCRdb analysed the 5' RACE reads with MiXCR anew, one entry per CDR3 protein. The table includes tens of thousands of distinct CDR3 sequences, approximately 10% detected once. Germline V gene data show CDR1 as DFQATT and CDR2 as SNEGSKA (reference sequence). The CDR3 totals 14 residues. Between the trimmed V and J ends, which lost 5 bases and 3 bases, there was a span of 16 bases. On this clonotype: Its antigen is unknown.

This receptor was taken from an adult who was a healthcare worker with PCR-confirmed SARS-CoV-2 infection or an uninfected control (not recorded which). The specimen was whole blood. The chain joins TRBV20-1 to TRBJ1-1, with D possibly TRBD1 on 6 matching bases. This CDR3 reads CSAEPDRYYTEAFF. The CDR3 region has the DNA TGCAGTGCTGAGCCCGACAGGTACTACACTGAAGCTTTCTTT.